The clone carrying this T cell receptor beta chain was counted many times. This CDR3 contains 13 residues. The V end lost 2 bases, the J end lost 6 bases, and 11 bases lay between the germline ends. Germline V gene sequence: CDR1 MNHNY, CDR2 SVGAGI (reference sequence). TCRdb analysed the PCR reads with MiXCR anew, one entry per CDR3 protein. The data show some 320,000 distinct CDR3 sequences, about a fifth seen once. The sample belongs to a study of molecular identifiers for immune sequencing clone quantification. The genes are TRBV6-6 and TRBJ2-7, with D perhaps TRBD2 (6 bases). The source is a human donor in good health. Some libraries in this study had Jurkat cell RNA spiked in. Sequenced: naive CD8+ T cells from blood, with Jurkat cell RNA spiked in. The subset here: FACS-sorted CD8+CD4-CCR7+CD45RA+ naive T cells. The DNA of the CDR3 is TGTGCCAGCAGTTACGGCGGGAATCCCGAGCAGTACTTC. It is translated as CASSYGGNPEQYF.